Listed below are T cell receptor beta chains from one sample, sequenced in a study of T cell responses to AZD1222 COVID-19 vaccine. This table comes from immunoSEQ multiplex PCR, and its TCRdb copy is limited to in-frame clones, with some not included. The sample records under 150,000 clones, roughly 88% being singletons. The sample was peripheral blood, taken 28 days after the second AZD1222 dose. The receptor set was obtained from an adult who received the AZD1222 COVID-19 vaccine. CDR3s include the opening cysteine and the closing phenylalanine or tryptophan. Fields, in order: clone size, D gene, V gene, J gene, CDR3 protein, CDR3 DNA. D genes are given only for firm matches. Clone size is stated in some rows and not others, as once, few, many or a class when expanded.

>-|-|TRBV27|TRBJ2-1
CATRLVVGSNEQFF
TGTGCCACTCGACTAGTGGTAGGGTCCAATGAGCAGTTCTTC
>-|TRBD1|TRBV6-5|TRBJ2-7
CASSYSRTGSTYEQYF
TGTGCCAGCAGTTACTCGCGGACAGGCAGTACCTACGAGCAGTACTTC
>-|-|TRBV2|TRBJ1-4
CASSIQGQINEKLFF
TGTGCCAGCAGTATCCAAGGACAGATTAATGAAAAACTGTTTTTT
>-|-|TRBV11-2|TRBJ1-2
CASSSGPSYGYTF
TGTGCCAGCAGCTCCGGACCGAGCTATGGCTACACCTTC
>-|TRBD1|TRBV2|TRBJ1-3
CASSPPRGRGSGNTIYF
TGTGCCAGCAGCCCCCCCAGGGGCAGGGGGTCTGGAAACACCATATATTTT
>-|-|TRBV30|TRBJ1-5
CAWGQFEGQPQHF
TGTGCCTGGGGACAGTTCGAAGGGCAGCCCCAGCATTTT
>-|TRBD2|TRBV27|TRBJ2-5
CASSYRGTSGRERETQYF
TGTGCCAGCAGTTACCGAGGGACTAGCGGGAGGGAGAGGGAGACCCAGTACTTC
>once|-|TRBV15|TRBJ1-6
CATSREVNSPLHF
TGTGCCACCAGCAGAGAGGTTAATTCACCCCTCCACTTT
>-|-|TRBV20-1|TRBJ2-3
CSASPGDTQYF
TGCAGTGCCTCCCCAGGGGATACGCAGTATTTT
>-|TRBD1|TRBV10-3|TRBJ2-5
CAISESTGHQETQYF
TGTGCCATCAGTGAGTCGACAGGGCACCAAGAGACCCAGTACTTC
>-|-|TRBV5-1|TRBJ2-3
CASSLARVGRSTDTQYF
TGCGCCAGCAGCTTGGCGCGGGTTGGGCGTAGCACAGATACGCAGTATTTT
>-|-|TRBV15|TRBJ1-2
CATSRDRSRNYGYTF
TGTGCCACCAGCAGAGATAGGTCGAGGAACTATGGCTACACCTTC
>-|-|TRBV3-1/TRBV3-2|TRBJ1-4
CASSQAHEKLFF
TGTGCCAGCAGCCAAGCACATGAAAAACTGTTTTTT
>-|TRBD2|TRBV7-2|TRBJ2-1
CASSISGGHNEQFF
TGTGCCAGCAGCATTAGCGGGGGTCACAATGAGCAGTTCTTC
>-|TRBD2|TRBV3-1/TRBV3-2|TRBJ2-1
CASSQDIASGSGNEQFF
TGTGCCAGCAGCCAAGATATAGCTAGCGGGAGCGGCAATGAGCAGTTCTTC
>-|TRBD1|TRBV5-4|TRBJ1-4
CASSSRQGNEKLFF
TGTGCCAGCAGCTCCCGACAGGGGAATGAAAAACTGTTTTTT
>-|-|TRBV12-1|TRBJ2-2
CASSFGRENTGELFF
TGTGCCAGCAGCTTTGGCAGGGAGAACACCGGGGAGCTGTTTTTT
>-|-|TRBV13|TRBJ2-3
CASSSKGGAQDTQYF
TGTGCCAGCAGCTCAAAGGGCGGGGCGCAAGATACGCAGTATTTT
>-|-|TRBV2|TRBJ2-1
CASSGRDYYNEQFF
TGTGCCAGCTCTGGCAGGGATTACTACAATGAGCAGTTCTTC
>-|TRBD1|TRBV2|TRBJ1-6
CASTGQGSYNSPLHF
TGTGCCAGCACGGGACAGGGGTCCTATAATTCACCCCTCCACTTT
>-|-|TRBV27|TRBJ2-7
CASSSPGSGSYEQYF
TGTGCCAGCAGTTCCCCGGGCAGCGGATCCTACGAGCAGTACTTC
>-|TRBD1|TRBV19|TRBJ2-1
CASSLDRGSYNEQFF
TGTGCCAGTAGTCTCGACAGGGGCTCCTACAATGAGCAGTTCTTC
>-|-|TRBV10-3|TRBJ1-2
CAISESAGAAGDGYTF
TGTGCCATCAGTGAGTCGGCGGGTGCAGCGGGGGATGGCTACACCTTC
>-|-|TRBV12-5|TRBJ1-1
CASAKGLLGLGAGMNTEAFF
TGTGCTAGTGCTAAAGGGTTGTTAGGATTAGGGGCCGGAATGAACACTGAAGCTTTCTTT
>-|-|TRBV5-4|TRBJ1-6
CASSFGSRGIYSPLHF
TGTGCCAGCAGCTTTGGGTCTAGGGGGATCTATTCACCCCTCCACTTT
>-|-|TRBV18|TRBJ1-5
CASSPATVDQPQHF
TGTGCCAGCTCACCGGCGACAGTCGATCAGCCCCAGCATTTT
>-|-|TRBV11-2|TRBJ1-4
CASSLTVATNEKLFF
TGTGCCAGCAGCTTGACGGTGGCAACTAATGAAAAACTGTTTTTT
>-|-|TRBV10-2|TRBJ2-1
CASRDSSYNEQFF
TGCGCCAGCAGGGACAGCTCCTACAATGAGCAGTTCTTC
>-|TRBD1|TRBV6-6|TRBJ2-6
CASSLTGASSGANVLTF
TGTGCCAGCAGTCTGACAGGGGCCTCCTCTGGGGCCAACGTCCTGACTTTC
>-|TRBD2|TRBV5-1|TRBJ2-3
CASSLGRGAGNTDTQYF
TGCGCCAGCAGCTTGGGGCGGGGGGCAGGAAACACAGATACGCAGTATTTT
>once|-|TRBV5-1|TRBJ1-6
CASSRDGYNSPLHF
TGCGCCAGCAGCAGGGACGGCTATAATTCACCCCTCCACTTT
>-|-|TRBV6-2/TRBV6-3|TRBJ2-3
CASSPRTDTQYF
TGTGCCAGCAGTCCGAGGACAGATACGCAGTATTTT
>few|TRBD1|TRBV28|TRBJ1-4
CASRSATGVSEKLFF
TGTGCCAGCAGGTCCGCCACAGGGGTTAGTGAAAAACTGTTTTTT
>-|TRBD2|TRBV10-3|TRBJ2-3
CAISGLAGSTDTQYF
TGTGCCATCAGTGGACTAGCGGGGAGCACAGATACGCAGTATTTT
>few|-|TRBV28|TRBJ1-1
CASSLFGRAPGSEAFF
TGTGCCAGCAGTTTGTTTGGAAGGGCGCCGGGGTCTGAAGCTTTCTTT
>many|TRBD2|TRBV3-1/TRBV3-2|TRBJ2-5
CASSQDLRGGRETQYF
TGTGCCAGCAGCCAAGATTTGCGGGGGGGCCGGGAGACCCAGTACTTC
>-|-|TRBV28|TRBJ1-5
CASSTPANYQPQHF
TGTGCCAGCAGTACCCCGGCAAACTATCAGCCCCAGCATTTT
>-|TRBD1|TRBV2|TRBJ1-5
CASSEDRGRQPQHF
TGTGCCAGCAGTGAAGATAGGGGGCGTCAGCCCCAGCATTTT
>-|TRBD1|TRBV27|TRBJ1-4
CASSLEGAGEKLFF
TGTGCCAGCAGTTTGGAGGGGGCTGGGGAAAAACTGTTTTTT
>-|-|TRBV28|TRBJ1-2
CASIQGGANYGYTF
TGTGCCAGCATCCAAGGAGGAGCTAACTATGGCTACACCTTC
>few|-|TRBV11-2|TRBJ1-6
CASSAHSNSPLHF
TGTGCCAGCAGCGCCCATTCGAATTCACCCCTCCACTTT
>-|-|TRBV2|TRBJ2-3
CASSEQVVSTDTQYF
TGTGCCAGCAGTGAACAGGTCGTGAGCACAGATACGCAGTATTTT
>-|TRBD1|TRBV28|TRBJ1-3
CASSPGGTSGNTIYF
TGTGCCAGCAGTCCAGGGGGGACCTCTGGAAACACCATATATTTT
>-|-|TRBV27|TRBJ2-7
CASSFRGGSEQYF
TGTGCCAGCAGTTTTAGGGGGGGTAGCGAGCAGTACTTC
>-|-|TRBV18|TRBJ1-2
CASSPLVGQTPYGYTF
TGTGCCAGCTCACCACTGGTCGGGCAGACCCCCTATGGCTACACCTTC
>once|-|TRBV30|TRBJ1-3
CAWTVLEGAGNTIYF
TGTGCCTGGACCGTGCTTGAGGGAGCCGGAAACACCATATATTTT
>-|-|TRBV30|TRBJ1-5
CAWKGGNSNQPQHF
TGTGCCTGGAAGGGAGGGAATAGCAATCAGCCCCAGCATTTT
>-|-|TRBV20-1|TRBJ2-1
CSAREAHEQFF
TGCAGTGCTAGAGAAGCCCATGAGCAGTTCTTC
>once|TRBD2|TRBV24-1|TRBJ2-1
CATSDFTSGLYNEQFF
TGTGCCACCAGTGATTTTACTAGCGGGCTATACAATGAGCAGTTCTTC
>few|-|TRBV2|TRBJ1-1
CASRSQGNTEAFF
TGTGCCAGCAGATCGCAGGGAAACACTGAAGCTTTCTTT
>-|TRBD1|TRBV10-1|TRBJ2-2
CASGGTGNTGELFF
TGCGCCAGCGGCGGGACAGGGAACACCGGGGAGCTGTTTTTT
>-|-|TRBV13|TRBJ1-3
CASSLGQSSGNTIYF
TGTGCCAGCAGCTTAGGACAGAGCTCTGGAAACACCATATATTTT
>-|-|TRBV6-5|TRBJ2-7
CASSPDRSYEQYF
TGTGCCAGCAGTCCCGACCGGTCCTACGAGCAGTACTTC